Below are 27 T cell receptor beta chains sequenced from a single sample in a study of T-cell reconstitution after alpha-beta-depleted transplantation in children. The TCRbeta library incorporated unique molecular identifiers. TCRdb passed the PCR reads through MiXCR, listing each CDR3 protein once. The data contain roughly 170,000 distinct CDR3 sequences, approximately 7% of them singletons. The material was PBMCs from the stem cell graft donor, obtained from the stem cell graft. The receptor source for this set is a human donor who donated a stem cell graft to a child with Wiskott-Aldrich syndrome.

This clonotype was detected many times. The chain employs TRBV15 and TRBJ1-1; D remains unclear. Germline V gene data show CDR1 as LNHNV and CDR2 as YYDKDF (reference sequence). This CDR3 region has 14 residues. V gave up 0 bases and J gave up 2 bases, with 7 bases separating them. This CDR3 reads CATSRDLTNTEAFF. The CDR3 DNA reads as TGTGCCACCAGCAGAGATCTGACTAACACTGAAGCTTTCTTT.

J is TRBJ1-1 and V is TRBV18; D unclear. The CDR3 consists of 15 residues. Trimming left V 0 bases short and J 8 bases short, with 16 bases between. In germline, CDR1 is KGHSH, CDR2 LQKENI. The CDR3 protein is CASSPPPGVVGEAFF. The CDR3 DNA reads TGTGCCAGCTCACCACCGCCGGGCGTAGTAGGCGAAGCTTTCTTT.

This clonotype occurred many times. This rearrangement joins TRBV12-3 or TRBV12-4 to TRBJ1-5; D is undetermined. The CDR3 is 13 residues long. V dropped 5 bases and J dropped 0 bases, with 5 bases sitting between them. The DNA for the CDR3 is TGTGCCAGCAGTGTAGTTAGCAATCAGCCCCAGCATTTT. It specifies CASSVVSNQPQHF.

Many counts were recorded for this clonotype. The CDR3 region is CASAPGSYNEQFF. As DNA, the CDR3 is TGCGCCAGCGCGCCGGGGTCCTACAATGAGCAGTTCTTC. The chain couples TRBV10-2 to TRBJ2-1; possibly TRBD2 for D (5 bases). V was trimmed by 8 bases and J by 1 base, leaving 9 bases between them. This CDR3 contains 13 residues. Per germline, CDR1 WSHSY and CDR2 SAAADI.

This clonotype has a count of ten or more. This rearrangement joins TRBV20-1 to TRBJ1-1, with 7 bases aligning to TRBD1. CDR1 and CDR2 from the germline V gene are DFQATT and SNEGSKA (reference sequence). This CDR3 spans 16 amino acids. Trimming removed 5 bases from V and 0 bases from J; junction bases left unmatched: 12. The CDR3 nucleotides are TGCAGTGCTCCAGGGACAGCAGGCGGACTGAACACTGAAGCTTTCTTT. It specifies CSAPGTAGGLNTEAFF.

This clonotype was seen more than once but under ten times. The CDR3 here is CALSRGGGTEQFF. The CDR3 region has the DNA TGTGCCCTCTCGAGGGGCGGGGGGACTGAGCAGTTCTTC. V and J are TRBV30 and TRBJ2-1; 8 bases align to TRBD2. Per germline, CDR1 GTSNPN and CDR2 SVGIG (reference sequence). Trimming at V came to 8 bases and at J to 9 bases, leaving 12 bases not matched to a gene. The CDR3 consists of 13 residues.

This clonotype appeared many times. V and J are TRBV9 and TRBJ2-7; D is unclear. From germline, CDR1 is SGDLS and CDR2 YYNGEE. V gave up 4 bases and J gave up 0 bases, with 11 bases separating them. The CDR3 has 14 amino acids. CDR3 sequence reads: CASSLEVSSYEQYF. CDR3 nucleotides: TGTGCCAGCAGCCTAGAGGTCAGCTCCTACGAGCAGTACTTC.

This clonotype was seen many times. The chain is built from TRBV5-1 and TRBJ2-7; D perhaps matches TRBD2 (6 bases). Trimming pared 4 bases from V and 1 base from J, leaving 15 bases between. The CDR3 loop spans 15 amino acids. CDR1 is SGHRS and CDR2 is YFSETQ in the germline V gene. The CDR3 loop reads CASSLARGLSYEQYF. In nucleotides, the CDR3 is TGCGCCAGCAGCCTCGCCCGGGGGTTGTCCTACGAGCAGTACTTC. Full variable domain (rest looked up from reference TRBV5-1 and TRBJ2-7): KAGVTQTPRYLIKTRGQQVTLSCSPISGHRSVSWYQQTPGQGLQFLFEYFSETQRNKGNFPGRFSGRQFSNSRSEMNVSTLELGDSALYLCASSLARGLSYEQYFGPGTRLTVT.

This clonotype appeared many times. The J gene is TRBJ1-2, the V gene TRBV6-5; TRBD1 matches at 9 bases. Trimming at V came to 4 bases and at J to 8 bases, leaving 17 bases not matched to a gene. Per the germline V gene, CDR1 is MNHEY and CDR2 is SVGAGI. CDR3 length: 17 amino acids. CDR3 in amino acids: CASSLFPTGGISDGYTF. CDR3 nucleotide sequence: TGTGCCAGCAGTTTATTCCCGACAGGGGGAATCTCCGACGGCTACACCTTC.

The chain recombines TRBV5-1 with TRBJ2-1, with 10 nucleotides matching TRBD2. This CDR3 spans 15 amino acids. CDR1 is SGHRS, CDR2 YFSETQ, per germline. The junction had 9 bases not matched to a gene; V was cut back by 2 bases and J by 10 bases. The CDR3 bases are TGCGCCAGCAGCTTAGTAGCTAGCGGGGGTCGGGAGCAGTTCTTC. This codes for CASSLVASGGREQFF.

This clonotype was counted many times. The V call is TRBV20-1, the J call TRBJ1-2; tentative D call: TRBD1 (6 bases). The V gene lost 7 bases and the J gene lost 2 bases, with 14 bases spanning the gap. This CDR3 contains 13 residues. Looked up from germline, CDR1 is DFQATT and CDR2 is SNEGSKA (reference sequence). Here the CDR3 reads CSVREGGNYGYTF. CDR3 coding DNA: TGCAGTGTCCGGGAGGGGGGAAACTATGGCTACACCTTC.

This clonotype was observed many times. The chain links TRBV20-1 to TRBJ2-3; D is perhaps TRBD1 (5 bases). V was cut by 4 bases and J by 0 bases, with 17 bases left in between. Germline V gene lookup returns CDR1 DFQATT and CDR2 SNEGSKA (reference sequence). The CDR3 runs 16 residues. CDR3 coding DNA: TGCAGTGCTAATACCTTTGGACACCCGAGCACAGATACGCAGTATTTT. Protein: CSANTFGHPSTDTQYF.

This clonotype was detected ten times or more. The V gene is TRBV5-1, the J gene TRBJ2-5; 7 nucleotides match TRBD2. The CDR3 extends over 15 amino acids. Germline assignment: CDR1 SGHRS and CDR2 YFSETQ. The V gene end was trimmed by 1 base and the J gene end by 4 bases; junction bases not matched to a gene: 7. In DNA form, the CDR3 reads TGCGCCAGCAGCTTGTCTGCGGGAGCAAGAGAGACCCAGTACTTC. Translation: CASSLSAGARETQYF.

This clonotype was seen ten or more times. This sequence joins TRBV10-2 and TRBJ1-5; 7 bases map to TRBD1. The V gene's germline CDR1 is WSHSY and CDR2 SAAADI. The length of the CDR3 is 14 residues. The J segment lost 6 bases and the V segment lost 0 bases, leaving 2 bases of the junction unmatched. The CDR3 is CASSESGGGQPQHF. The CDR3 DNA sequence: TGCGCCAGCAGTGAGTCAGGGGGCGGTCAGCCCCAGCATTTT.

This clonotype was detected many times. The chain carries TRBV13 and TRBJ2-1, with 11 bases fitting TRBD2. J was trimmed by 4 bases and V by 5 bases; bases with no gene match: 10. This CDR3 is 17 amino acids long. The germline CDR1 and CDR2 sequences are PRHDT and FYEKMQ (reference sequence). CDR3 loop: CASSPTTTSGGYNEQFF. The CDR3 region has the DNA TGTGCCAGCAGCCCCACGACTACTAGCGGGGGTTACAATGAGCAGTTCTTC.

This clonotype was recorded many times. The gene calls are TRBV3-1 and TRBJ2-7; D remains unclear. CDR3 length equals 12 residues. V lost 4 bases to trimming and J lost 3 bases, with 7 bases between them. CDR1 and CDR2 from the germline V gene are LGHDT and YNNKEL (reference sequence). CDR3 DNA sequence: TGTGCCAGCAGCCTGTGGGACTACGAGCAGTACTTC. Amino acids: CASSLWDYEQYF.

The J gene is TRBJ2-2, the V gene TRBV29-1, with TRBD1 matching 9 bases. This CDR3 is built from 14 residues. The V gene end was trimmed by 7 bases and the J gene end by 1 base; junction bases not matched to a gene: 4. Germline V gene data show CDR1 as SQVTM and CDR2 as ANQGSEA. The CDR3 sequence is CSARTGVNTGELFF. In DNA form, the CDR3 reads TGCAGCGCGCGGACAGGGGTGAACACCGGGGAGCTGTTTTTT.

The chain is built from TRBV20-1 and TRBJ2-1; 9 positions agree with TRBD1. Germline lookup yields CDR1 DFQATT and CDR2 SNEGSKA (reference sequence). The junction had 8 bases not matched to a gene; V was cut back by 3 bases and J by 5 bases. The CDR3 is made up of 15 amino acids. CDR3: CSARSGTGTDNEQFF. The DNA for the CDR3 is TGCAGTGCTAGGTCCGGGACAGGGACCGACAATGAGCAGTTCTTC.

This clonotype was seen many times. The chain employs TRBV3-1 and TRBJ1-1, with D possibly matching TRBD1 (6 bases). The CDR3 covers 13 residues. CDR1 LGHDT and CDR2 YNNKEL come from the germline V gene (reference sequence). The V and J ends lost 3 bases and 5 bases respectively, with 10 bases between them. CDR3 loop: CASSHLQGTEAFF. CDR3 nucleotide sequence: TGTGCCAGCAGCCACCTGCAGGGGACTGAAGCTTTCTTT.

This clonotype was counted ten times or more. CDR3 protein: CASSPSVTYNEQFF. The CDR3 bases are TGTGCCAGCAGCCCTAGCGTAACCTACAATGAGCAGTTCTTC. V usage is TRBV5-6 and J usage is TRBJ2-1; TRBD2 might be the D (6 bases). The CDR3 is 14 amino acids. The germline gives CDR1 SGHDT, CDR2 YYEEEE. V was pared by 4 bases and J by 2 bases, with 10 bases between.

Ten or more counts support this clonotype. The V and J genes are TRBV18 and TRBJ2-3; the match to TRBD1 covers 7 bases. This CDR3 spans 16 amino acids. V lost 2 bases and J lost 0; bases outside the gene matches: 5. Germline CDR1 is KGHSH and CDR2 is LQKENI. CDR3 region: CASSPFTDRSTDTQYF. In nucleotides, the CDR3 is TGTGCCAGCTCACCATTTACGGACAGGAGCACAGATACGCAGTATTTT.

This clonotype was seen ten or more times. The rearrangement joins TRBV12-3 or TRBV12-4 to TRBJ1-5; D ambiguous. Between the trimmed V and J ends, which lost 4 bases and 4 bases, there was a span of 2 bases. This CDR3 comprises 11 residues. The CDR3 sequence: CASSWNQPQHF. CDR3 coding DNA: TGTGCCAGCAGTTGGAATCAGCCCCAGCATTTT.

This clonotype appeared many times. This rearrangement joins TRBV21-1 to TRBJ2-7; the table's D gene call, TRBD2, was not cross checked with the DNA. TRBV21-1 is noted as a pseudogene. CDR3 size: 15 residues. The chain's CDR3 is CASSLVSPKHDEQYF. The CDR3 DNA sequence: TGTGCCAGCAGCCTGGTGAGCCCTAAACACGACGAGCAGTACTTC.

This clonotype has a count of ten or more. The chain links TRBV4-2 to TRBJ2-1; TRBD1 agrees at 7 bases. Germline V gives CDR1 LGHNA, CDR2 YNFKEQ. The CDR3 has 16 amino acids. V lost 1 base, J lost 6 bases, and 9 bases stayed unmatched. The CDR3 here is CASSQARQGSGNEQFF. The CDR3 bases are TGTGCCAGCAGCCAAGCCCGACAGGGTTCGGGCAATGAGCAGTTCTTC.

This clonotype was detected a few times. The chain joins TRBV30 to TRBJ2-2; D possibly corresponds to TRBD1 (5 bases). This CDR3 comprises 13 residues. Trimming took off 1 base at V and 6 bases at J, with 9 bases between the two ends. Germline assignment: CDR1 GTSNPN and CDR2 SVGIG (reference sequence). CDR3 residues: CAWSARVSGELFF. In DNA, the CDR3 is TGTGCCTGGAGTGCCAGGGTTTCCGGGGAGCTGTTTTTT.

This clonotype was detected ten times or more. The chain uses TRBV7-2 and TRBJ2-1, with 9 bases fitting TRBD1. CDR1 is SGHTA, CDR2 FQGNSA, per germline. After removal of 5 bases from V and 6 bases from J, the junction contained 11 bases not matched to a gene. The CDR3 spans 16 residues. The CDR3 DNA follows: TGTGCCAGCAGCCTACAGGGGGCCCAGCTAGCCAATGAGCAGTTCTTC. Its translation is CASSLQGAQLANEQFF.

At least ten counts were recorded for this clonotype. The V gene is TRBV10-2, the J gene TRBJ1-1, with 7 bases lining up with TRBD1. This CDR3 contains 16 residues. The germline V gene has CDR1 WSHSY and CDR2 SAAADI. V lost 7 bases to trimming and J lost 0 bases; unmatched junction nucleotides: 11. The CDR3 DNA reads TGCGCCAGCACCTCTCCACAGGGGACATTGAACACTGAAGCTTTCTTT. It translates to CASTSPQGTLNTEAFF.